This T cell receptor (beta chain) was sequenced during a study of blood T cell repertoires in COVID-19 (dated by TCRdb to the early 2020s). General notes on the study: The collaborator samples originated in the United States, Italy and Spain and spanned the acute and convalescent phases of COVID-19. The material from the prospective study consisted of cDNA or gDNA derived from T cells, B-cell-depleted T cells, or PBMCs. Deeply sampled blood TCRbeta repertoires from subjects exposed to, actively infected with, or recovered from COVID-19 were included in the dataset. The repertoires were released in a freely available public database intended as a resource for research on the immune response to SARS-CoV-2. Samples were obtained from the ongoing ImmuneRACE study (first 160 participants) and from some 1,300 subjects provided by 6 global collaborators. A de-identified subject ID, COVID-19 status, age in years and sex were almost always included in the sample metadata. Where available, HLA class I and class II types were obtained from metadata supplied by the sample provider rather than from assay-based typing. Overall results and qualifications from the work: The amount of clinical and demographic metadata varied by source and participant and was provided uncurated.

The immunoSEQ Assay, a bias-controlled multiplex PCR, was used to amplify TCRbeta CDR3 regions from genomic DNA. The original methods were these. Nucleated cell counts per sample were estimated from amplification of reference gene primers within the assay. To quantify the absolute abundance of each unique TCRbeta CDR3 rearrangement, sequence reads were collapsed and filtered. For each sample, productive Simpson clonality was calculated as the square root of Simpson's diversity index over productive rearrangements. The clones in this table, taken by TCRdb from immuneACCESS, are in-frame only. Not every clone is retained; where verified, under half of the shortfall comes from an unresolved V gene, and the cause of the rest is unknown. V, J and clone size were drawn from that table, and D and trimming were deduced from the DNA. Present in this sample are approximately 210,000 clones, roughly 77% of which were seen just once. The ten top clones hold about 15% of the sample.

V is cut by 5 bases and J by 4 bases, and the space between the germline ends is 11 bases. The CDR3 holds 14 amino acids from the cysteine to the phenylalanine. The sequence is cut down to CDR3 DNA, 42 bases in frame from base 1. For CDR1 and CDR2, the germline V gene lists SGHVS and FQNEAQ. In the prospective study, participants were about 18 to 100 years old, resided in 20 to 30 geographic areas of the United States, and were enrolled through a virtual design. To assign participants to cohorts, the prospective study relied on clinical history that participants themselves reported in a screening survey and a study questionnaire. In the prospective study, mobile phlebotomists collected whole blood, serum and a nasopharyngeal or oropharyngeal swab from each participant. Over a roughly two-month period, participants in the prospective study had the option of providing additional blood draws and questionnaires. Before DNA extraction, prospective study blood samples were shipped either frozen or at room temperature.

A remark on this clone: Its antigen is still unknown. It has no much larger one-base neighbor in the sample; base qualities were not kept.

The receptor was derived from a woman aged 50 to 65 with acute COVID-19. The sequence is built from TRBV7-8 and TRBJ1-4, and perhaps TRBD1 as D gene, on 6 matching bases. Sequences were obtained from PBMCs or T cells enriched from blood (not recorded which). The base sequence is TGTGCCAGCAGCCAGGGGTGGGTTAATGAAAAACTGTTTTTT. Its product reads: CASSQGWVNEKLFF.